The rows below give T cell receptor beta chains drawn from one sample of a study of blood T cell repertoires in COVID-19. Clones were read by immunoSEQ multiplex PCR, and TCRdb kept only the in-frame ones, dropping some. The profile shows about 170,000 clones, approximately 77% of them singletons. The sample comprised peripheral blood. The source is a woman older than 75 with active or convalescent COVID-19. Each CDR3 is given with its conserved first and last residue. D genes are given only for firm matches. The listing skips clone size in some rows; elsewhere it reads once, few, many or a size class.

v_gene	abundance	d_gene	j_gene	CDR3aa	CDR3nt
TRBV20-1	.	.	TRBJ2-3	CSASPLGAGSDTQYF	TGCAGTGCTAGTCCTTTGGGGGCAGGGTCAGATACGCAGTATTTT
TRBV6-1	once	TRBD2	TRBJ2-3	CASSEQIAGAVTDTQYF	TGTGCCAGCAGTGAGCAGATAGCGGGAGCTGTCACAGATACGCAGTATTTT
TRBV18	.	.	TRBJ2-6	CASSPQGSGANVLTF	TGTGCCAGCTCACCGCAGGGAAGTGGGGCCAACGTCCTGACTTTC
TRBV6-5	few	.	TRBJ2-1	CASSYSIFSENEQFF	TGTGCCAGCAGTTACTCTATATTTTCCGAGAATGAGCAGTTCTTC
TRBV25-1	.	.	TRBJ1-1	CASSESAGTEAFF	TGTGCCAGCAGTGAAAGCGCGGGGACTGAAGCTTTCTTT
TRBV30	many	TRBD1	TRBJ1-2	CAWSGDRDYGYTF	TGTGCCTGGAGTGGGGACAGGGACTATGGCTACACCTTC
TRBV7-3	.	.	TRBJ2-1	CASSPIGSSYNEQFF	TGTGCCAGCAGCCCAATCGGGAGCTCCTACAATGAGCAGTTCTTC
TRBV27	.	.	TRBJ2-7	CASSLYGGISYEQYF	TGTGCCAGCAGTTTATATGGCGGGATCTCCTACGAGCAGTACTTC
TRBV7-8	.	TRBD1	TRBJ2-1	CASSQTGLFSYNEQFF	TGTGCCAGCAGCCAGACAGGGCTCTTCTCCTACAATGAGCAGTTCTTC
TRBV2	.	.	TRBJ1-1	CASTAGRLQRAMNTEAFF	TGTGCCAGCACAGCCGGGAGGCTCCAAAGAGCAATGAACACTGAAGCTTTCTTT
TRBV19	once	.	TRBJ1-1	CASSIPRTGGTEAFF	TGTGCCAGTAGTATTCCGCGGACGGGGGGAACTGAAGCTTTCTTT
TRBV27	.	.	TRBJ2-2	CASSLMGANTGELFF	TGTGCCAGCAGTTTGATGGGAGCGAACACCGGGGAGCTGTTTTTT
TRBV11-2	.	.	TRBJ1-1	CASSLGAQGNTEAFF	TGTGCCAGCAGCTTGGGGGCGCAGGGAAACACTGAAGCTTTCTTT
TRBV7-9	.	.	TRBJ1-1	CASSRMEGPTEAFF	TGTGCCAGCAGCCGGATGGAGGGACCCACTGAAGCTTTCTTT
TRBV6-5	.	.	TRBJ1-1	CASRLGVSEAFF	TGTGCCAGCAGGCTAGGGGTTTCTGAAGCTTTCTTT
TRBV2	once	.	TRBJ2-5	CASSQQETQYF	TGTGCCAGCAGTCAGCAAGAGACCCAGTACTTC
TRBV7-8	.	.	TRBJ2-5	CASSYTETQYF	TGTGCCAGCAGCTACACGGAGACCCAGTACTTC
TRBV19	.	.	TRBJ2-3	CASSIPERSSTDTQYF	TGTGCCAGTAGTATTCCCGAGAGATCTAGCACAGATACGCAGTATTTT
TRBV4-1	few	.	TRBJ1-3	CASSQPLTPGSGNTIYF	TGCGCCAGCAGCCAACCCTTGACACCCGGCTCTGGAAACACCATATATTTT
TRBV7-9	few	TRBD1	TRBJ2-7	CASGHRGSYEQYF	TGTGCCAGCGGCCACAGGGGCTCCTACGAGCAGTACTTC
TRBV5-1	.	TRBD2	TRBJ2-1	CASSFIAGSYNEQFF	TGCGCCAGCAGCTTCATAGCGGGAAGCTACAATGAGCAGTTCTTC
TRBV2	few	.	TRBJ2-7	CASTERAGSSYEQYF	TGTGCCAGCACCGAGAGGGCGGGAAGCTCCTACGAGCAGTACTTC
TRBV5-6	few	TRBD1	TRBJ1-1	CASSFSGQGAATEAFF	TGTGCCAGCAGCTTCTCGGGACAGGGGGCGGCCACTGAAGCTTTCTTT
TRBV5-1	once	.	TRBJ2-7	CASSPLQEYEQYF	TGCGCCAGCAGCCCTCTCCAGGAATACGAGCAGTACTTC
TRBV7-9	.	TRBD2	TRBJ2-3	CASSRVGGGEDTQYF	TGTGCCAGCAGCCGAGTCGGGGGGGGTGAAGATACGCAGTATTTT
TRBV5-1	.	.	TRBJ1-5	CASSLGQSNQPQHF	TGCGCCAGCAGCTTGGGACAGTCCAATCAGCCCCAGCATTTT
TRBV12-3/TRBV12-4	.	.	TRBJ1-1	CASAYTRGKAFF	TGTGCCAGCGCTTACACCAGGGGAAAGGCTTTCTTT
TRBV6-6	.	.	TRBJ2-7	CASIRSGTYEQYF	TGTGCCAGCATTCGTAGCGGAACCTACGAGCAGTACTTC
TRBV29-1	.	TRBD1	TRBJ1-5	CSVGDRGGQPQHF	TGCAGCGTCGGAGACAGGGGCGGGCAGCCCCAGCATTTT
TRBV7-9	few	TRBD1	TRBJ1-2	CASSEGQTIPYGYTF	TGTGCCAGCAGTGAGGGACAGACAATTCCCTATGGCTACACCTTC
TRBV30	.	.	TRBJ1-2	CAWSVLLNYGYTF	TGTGCCTGGAGTGTACTATTAAACTATGGCTACACCTTC
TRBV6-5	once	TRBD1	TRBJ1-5	CASSTHRGNNQPQHF	TGTGCCAGCAGTACACACAGGGGTAACAATCAGCCCCAGCATTTT
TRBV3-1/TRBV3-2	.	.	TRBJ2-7	CASSQAMTGEQYF	TGTGCCAGCAGCCAAGCTATGACGGGTGAGCAGTACTTC
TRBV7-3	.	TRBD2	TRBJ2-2	CASSTLAGEHGELFF	TGTGCCAGCAGTACACTAGCGGGAGAACACGGGGAGCTGTTTTTT
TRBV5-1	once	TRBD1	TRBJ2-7	CASSTRTGGYIYEQYF	TGCGCCAGCAGCACGAGGACAGGGGGATATATCTACGAGCAGTACTTC
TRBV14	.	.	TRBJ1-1	CASSQLMNTEAFF	TGTGCCAGCAGCCAGCTAATGAACACTGAAGCTTTCTTT
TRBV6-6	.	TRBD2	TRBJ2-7	CASSYPGGPRGEQYF	TGTGCCAGCAGTTACCCGGGAGGGCCGCGGGGAGAGCAGTACTTC
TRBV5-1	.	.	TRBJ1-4	CASSQGLVSGTNEKLFF	TGCGCCAGCAGCCAGGGGTTAGTTTCTGGCACTAATGAAAAACTGTTTTTT
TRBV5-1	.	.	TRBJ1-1	CASSFPPGEAFF	TGCGCCAGCAGCTTCCCCCCCGGTGAAGCTTTCTTT
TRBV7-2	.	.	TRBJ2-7	CASSLVSSYEQYF	TGTGCCAGCAGCTTAGTGAGTAGCTACGAGCAGTACTTC
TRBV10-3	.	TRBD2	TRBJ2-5	CAISITSGTETQYF	TGTGCCATCAGTATCACTAGCGGGACTGAGACCCAGTACTTC
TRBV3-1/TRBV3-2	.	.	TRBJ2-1	CASSQEELQGREQFF	TGTGCCAGCAGCCAAGAAGAGTTACAGGGACGTGAGCAGTTCTTC
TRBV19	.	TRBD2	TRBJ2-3	CASRFSSGGPDTQYF	TGTGCCAGTAGATTTAGTAGCGGGGGCCCAGATACGCAGTATTTT
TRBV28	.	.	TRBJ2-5	CASSPGDQETQYF	TGTGCCAGCAGCCCCGGGGATCAAGAGACCCAGTACTTC
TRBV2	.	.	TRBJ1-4	CASSEGGRREGKLFF	TGTGCCAGCAGTGAAGGGGGTCGGCGAGAGGGAAAACTGTTTTTT
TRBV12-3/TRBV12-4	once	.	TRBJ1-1	CASSPRVDTEAFF	TGTGCCAGCAGTCCTCGTGTAGACACTGAAGCTTTCTTT
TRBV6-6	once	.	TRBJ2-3	CASSFTGQSVTDTQYF	TGTGCCAGCAGTTTCACAGGGCAGTCGGTCACAGATACGCAGTATTTT
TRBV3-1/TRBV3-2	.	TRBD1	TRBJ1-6	CASSQDRGQGYNSPLHF	TGTGCCAGCAGCCAAGATAGGGGACAGGGATATAATTCACCCCTCCACTTT
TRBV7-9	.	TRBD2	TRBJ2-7	CASGGRTPYEQYF	TGTGCCAGCGGCGGGAGGACCCCCTACGAGCAGTACTTC
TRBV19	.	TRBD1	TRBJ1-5	CASSPLTGTGMGNQPQHF	TGTGCCAGTAGTCCTCTAACTGGGACAGGGATGGGCAATCAGCCCCAGCATTTT
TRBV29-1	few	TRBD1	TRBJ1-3	CSVVTGAGNTIYF	TGCAGCGTTGTGACAGGGGCTGGAAACACCATATATTTT
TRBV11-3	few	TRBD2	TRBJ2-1	CASSLGGRNEQFF	TGTGCCAGCAGCTTGGGCGGGAGGAATGAGCAGTTCTTC
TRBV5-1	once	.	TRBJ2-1	CASSFPGSYNEQFF	TGCGCCAGCAGCTTCCCGGGGTCCTACAATGAGCAGTTCTTC
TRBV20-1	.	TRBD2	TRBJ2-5	CSASREGQETQYF	TGCAGTGCTAGTCGGGAGGGCCAGGAGACCCAGTACTTC
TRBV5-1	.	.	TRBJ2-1	CATSSGVAKQSPYNEQFF	TGCGCCACCAGCTCCGGGGTAGCGAAACAGTCCCCTTACAATGAGCAGTTCTTC
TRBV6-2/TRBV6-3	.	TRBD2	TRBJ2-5	CASSYGSGRGETQYF	TGTGCCAGCAGTTACGGTAGCGGGAGGGGAGAGACCCAGTACTTC